Included here is one T cell receptor (beta chain) sequence, with context. Its antigen remains undetermined. The sample holds no much larger clone one base away, and base qualities are not on file. Sample time point, as interpreted from the label and publication: about 28 days (+/-7) after the second vaccine dose. AZD1222 recipients with second doses at about 4 weeks or about 12 weeks were pooled, because spike-specific TCR depth and breadth did not differ between schedules. Samples from vaccinated people were obtained from the UK trials COV001 and COV002, which included a single-blind randomized controlled phase 2/3 trial of AZD1222 (ChAdOx1 nCoV-19) in healthy adults. For TCRbeta chain sequencing, PBMC samples from trial participants were taken at day 0 and at day 28 after the second dose. The CDR3 measures 16 amino acids from cysteine to phenylalanine. Only the CDR3 DNA stays, 48 bases, in frame from base 1. Via the germline V gene, CDR1 is SGDLS and CDR2 YYNGEE. At the junction V is shortened by 4 bases and J by 4 bases, with 20 bases in between.

The data stem from a study of T cell responses to AZD1222 COVID-19 vaccine (dated by TCRdb to 2020 to 2022). Notes on the research overall: A total of 233 trial participants underwent TCR sequencing, of whom 200 to 220 received two doses of AZD1222 and some 25 received two doses of the MenACWY control vaccine. Trial participants were enrolled by age into subgroups of 18-55, 56-69 and 70-plus years, and roughly 150, 30 and 60 TCR-sequenced participants, respectively, were included in these subgroups.

The full study reports these points: Conclusions about previously exposed vaccinees are limited because only six or seven AZD1222 recipients were SARS-CoV-2 seropositive at baseline. Participants were mostly white British and included more females than males, and it was suggested by the authors that clonal diversity may have been underestimated. The 56-69-year group was small, and its depth increase did not reach significance, likely because of low power. After two AZD1222 doses, both the breadth and the depth of spike-specific TCRs were significantly higher than at day 0 and than in MenACWY recipients. The whole spike protein was spanned by vaccine-associated CD4 TCRs, and dominant responses were seen in regions 160-218 and 743-854. Because no day 14 peak-response samples were available, the repertoires could be characterized only after the peak T cell response. Epitopes outside the regions mutated in the B.1.351 and B.1.1.7 variants were reportedly recognized by nearly half of the unique spike-specific TCRs.

The CDR3 regions of human TCRbeta chains were analyzed by immunosequencing. Per the authors' processing: Repertoire TCRs were matched against a reference library of SARS-CoV-2-specific TCRs generated with the MIRA antigen-specificity platform. Breadth was defined as the fraction of unique TCRs that were SARS-CoV-2-associated. Depth was defined as the fraction of total T cells that were SARS-CoV-2-associated. Using the MIRA data, each spike-specific TCR was assigned both to the spike region to which the TCR was reactive and to a CD4 or CD8 class. Log10-transformed breadth and depth values were compared by one-way ANOVA with Sidak's multiple comparisons tests. This immuneACCESS table, as held by TCRdb, lists in-frame sequences with V and J called but not all clones. Of the missing ones, under half trace to an unresolved V gene in checked studies; the others have no known cause. That table gives V, J and clone size, and the DNA gave D and trimming. The sample records about 82,000 clones, 87% of which are singletons. The ten largest make up roughly 18% of the sample.

Rearrangement joined TRBV9 to TRBJ2-5; TRBD1 is a possible D gene, resting on 6 matching bases. This clonotype was obtained from an adult who received the AZD1222 COVID-19 vaccine. The sequencing here drew on peripheral blood, taken 28 days after the second AZD1222 dose. CDR3 protein: CASSIQGNQGGETQYF. Read as DNA, the sequence is TGTGCCAGCAGCATACAGGGTAATCAGGGTGGAGAGACCCAGTACTTC.